A selection of T cell receptor beta chains follows, all from one sample in a study of blood T cell repertoires in COVID-19. Only in-frame clones appear in the TCRdb table, and some are missing; sequencing was by immunoSEQ multiplex PCR. The sample has some 670,000 clones; more than 80% are singletons. The sequenced sample consisted of peripheral blood. Receptors originate from a woman aged 18-30 years with acute or convalescent COVID-19. Each CDR3 is given with its conserved first and last residue. D genes are given only for firm matches. The size field is filled for only some rows; it gives once, few, many or a size class.

>TRBJ2-1|-|TRBV11-2|-
TGTGCCAGCAGCGGGGGGGCCCCGGTTCAGTTCTTC
CASSGGAPVQFF
>TRBJ1-2|-|TRBV6-5|-
TGTGCCAGCAGTACTCCGGGGGGAAATAACTATGGCTACACCTTC
CASSTPGGNNYGYTF
>TRBJ2-1|-|TRBV3-1/TRBV3-2|-
TGTGCCAGCAGCCAAGATAGCCAGCTAGACAATGAGCAGTTCTTC
CASSQDSQLDNEQFF
>TRBJ1-2|-|TRBV12-3/TRBV12-4|TRBD1
TGTGCCAGCACCCCGCAGGGGGGTTATGGCTACACCTTC
CASTPQGGYGYTF
>TRBJ2-1|-|TRBV12-5|-
TGTGCTAGTGGATTTCTCTACAATGAGCAGTTCTTC
CASGFLYNEQFF
>TRBJ1-2|few|TRBV6-1|-
TGTGCCAGCAGTGAACCCGGACAGATTAACTATGGCTACACCTTC
CASSEPGQINYGYTF
>TRBJ1-3|-|TRBV9|TRBD1
TGTGCCAGCAGCGCGGTACAGGGGGCGAATGGAAACACCATATATTTT
CASSAVQGANGNTIYF
>TRBJ1-1|-|TRBV3-1/TRBV3-2|-
TGTGCCAGCAGCCAAGCTTGGGCAGGGCGTACTGAAGCTTTCTTT
CASSQAWAGRTEAFF
>TRBJ1-1|-|TRBV5-4|-
TGTGCCAGCAGCTTGGAGGGGGGGGGAACTGAAGCTTTCTTT
CASSLEGGGTEAFF
>TRBJ1-4|-|TRBV4-1|-
TGCGCCAGCAGCCAACTTGGGCAGCCTCTGGGAAAACTGTTTTTT
CASSQLGQPLGKLFF
>TRBJ2-7|-|TRBV27|TRBD1
TGTGCCAGCAGTTTCAGACAGGGCCTAGTTGAGCAGTACTTC
CASSFRQGLVEQYF
>TRBJ1-2|-|TRBV1|-
TGCACCAGCAGCCATCGGGACAGGGCGCATGGCTACACCTTC
CTSSHRDRAHGYTF
>TRBJ2-3|-|TRBV18|TRBD2
TGTGCCAGCTCACCGTCCGGGGGGATCGCAGATACGCAGTATTTT
CASSPSGGIADTQYF
>TRBJ2-2|-|TRBV2|-
TGTGCCAGCAGTGATCAGAGGACCGGGGAGCTGTTTTTT
CASSDQRTGELFF
>TRBJ1-1|-|TRBV6-6|-
TGTGCCAGCAGTTCCTCTGAAGGGGTCACTGAAGCTTTCTTT
CASSSSEGVTEAFF
>TRBJ1-4|-|TRBV12-3/TRBV12-4|TRBD1
TGTGCCAGCAGTTTTACAGGGGCGGAAAAACTGTTTTTT
CASSFTGAEKLFF
>TRBJ2-3|-|TRBV10-2|-
TGCGCCAGCAGTAAACAGTCCCCTAAGCTCCCAGATACGCAGTATTTT
CASSKQSPKLPDTQYF
>TRBJ2-3|-|TRBV7-3|TRBD2
TGTGCCAGCAGCTTAATTGGGGGGGGCACAGATACGCAGTATTTT
CASSLIGGGTDTQYF
>TRBJ1-2|-|TRBV6-1|-
TGTGCCAGCAGTGATTCCGTCGGGGGGGCGAAGTATGGCTACACCTTC
CASSDSVGGAKYGYTF
>TRBJ1-2|once|TRBV27|-
TGTGCCAGCAGTTTAACCCGGGGCTATGGCTACACCTTC
CASSLTRGYGYTF
>TRBJ2-2|-|TRBV24-1|TRBD2
TGTGCCACCGGGACTAGCGGGGAGCTGTTTTTT
CATGTSGELFF
>TRBJ2-1|-|TRBV7-2|TRBD1
TGTGCCAGCAGCTTACTCGGGCAGGGGGCGGTAAATGAGCAGTTCTTC
CASSLLGQGAVNEQFF
>TRBJ1-1|-|TRBV10-3|-
TGTGCCACCCTTGACAGATATGATGAAGCTTTCTTT
CATLDRYDEAFF
>TRBJ1-1|-|TRBV11-2|TRBD1
TGTGCCAGCAGCCGACAGGGGTATGAAGCTTTCTTT
CASSRQGYEAFF
>TRBJ2-1|-|TRBV7-3|-
TGTGCCAGCAGCTTACACAGGGGGGGTTCGGATGAGCAGTTCTTC
CASSLHRGGSDEQFF
>TRBJ1-1|-|TRBV15|-
TGTGCCACCAGTGGGCGGGTGAACACTGAAGCTTTCTTT
CATSGRVNTEAFF
>TRBJ2-3|-|TRBV7-8|TRBD1
TGTGCCAGCAGCTTTGGACAGGGGAGGTACACGCAGTATTTT
CASSFGQGRYTQYF
>TRBJ2-3|-|TRBV6-5|-
TGTGCCAGCAGTTACAGCCTAGGGGCAGATACGCAGTATTTT
CASSYSLGADTQYF
>TRBJ2-7|-|TRBV19|-
TGTGCCAGTAGTATCGGGAGTAGGATATCCTACGAGCAGTACTTC
CASSIGSRISYEQYF
>TRBJ1-1|-|TRBV30|-
TGTGCCTGGAGTGTACAAGGGAGTGGAGGGAAGGGACCTGAAGCTTTCTTT
CAWSVQGSGGKGPEAFF
>TRBJ1-5|-|TRBV9|-
TGTGCCAGCAGCGTACAGGGGAATAGCAATCAGCCCCAGCATTTT
CASSVQGNSNQPQHF
>TRBJ2-5|once|TRBV5-4|-
TGTGCCAGCAGCGGCATCGGTGGGAGGGAGACCCAGTACTTC
CASSGIGGRETQYF
>TRBJ2-7|-|TRBV9|TRBD2
TGTGCCAGCAGCGTAGGCGTTAGCGGGGGGGCTTACGAGCAGTACTTC
CASSVGVSGGAYEQYF
>TRBJ1-4|-|TRBV15|-
TGTGCCACCAGCAGAAGGGGGAATGAAAAACTGTTTTTT
CATSRRGNEKLFF
>TRBJ1-1|-|TRBV18|TRBD1
TGTGCCAGCTCCCTCGGACAGGGAGGCACTGAAGCTTTCTTT
CASSLGQGGTEAFF
>TRBJ1-1|-|TRBV5-6|-
TGTGCCAGCAGCTTGCCAGGGAACACTGAAGCTTTCTTT
CASSLPGNTEAFF
>TRBJ1-2|-|TRBV21-1|-
TGTGCCAGCAGCAAACGGGATTTAAGTATCGTGGGCTACACCTTC
CASSKRDLSIVGYTF
>TRBJ2-5|-|TRBV10-3|-
TGTGCCACACATAGAGGGGAGGGGGTCCAAGAGACCCAGTACTTC
CATHRGEGVQETQYF
>TRBJ1-2|-|TRBV5-6|-
TGTGCCAGCAGCTTGAGGGGCGTTCCGGGCTACACCTTC
CASSLRGVPGYTF
>TRBJ2-7|-|TRBV27|-
TGTGCCAGCAGTCCACTAGGTCCTTACGAGCAGTACTTC
CASSPLGPYEQYF
>TRBJ1-2|once|TRBV7-7|TRBD1
TGTGCCAGCAGCTGGACAGGGGATGGCTACACCTTC
CASSWTGDGYTF
>TRBJ1-5|-|TRBV5-7|TRBD1
TGTGCCAGCAGCGGAGACAGGGGACGGGATCAGCCCCAGCATTTT
CASSGDRGRDQPQHF